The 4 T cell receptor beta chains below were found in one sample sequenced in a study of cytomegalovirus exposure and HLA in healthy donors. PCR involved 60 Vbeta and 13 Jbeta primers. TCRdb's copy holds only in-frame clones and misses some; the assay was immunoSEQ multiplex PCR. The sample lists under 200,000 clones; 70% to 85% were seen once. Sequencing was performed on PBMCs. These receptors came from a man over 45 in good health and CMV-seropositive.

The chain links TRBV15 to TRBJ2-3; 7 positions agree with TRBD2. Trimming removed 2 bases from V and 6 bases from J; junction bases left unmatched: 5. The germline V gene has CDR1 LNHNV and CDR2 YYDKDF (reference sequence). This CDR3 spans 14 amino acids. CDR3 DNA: TGTGCCACCAGCAGAAGCGGGGCCGGTGATACGCAGTATTTT. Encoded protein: CATSRSGAGDTQYF.

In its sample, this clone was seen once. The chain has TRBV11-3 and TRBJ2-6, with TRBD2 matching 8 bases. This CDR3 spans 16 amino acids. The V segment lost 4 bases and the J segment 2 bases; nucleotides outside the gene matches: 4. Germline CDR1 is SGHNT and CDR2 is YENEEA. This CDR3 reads CASSWSGGPGANVLTF. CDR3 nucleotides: TGTGCCAGCAGCTGGTCGGGGGGGCCTGGGGCCAACGTCCTGACTTTC.

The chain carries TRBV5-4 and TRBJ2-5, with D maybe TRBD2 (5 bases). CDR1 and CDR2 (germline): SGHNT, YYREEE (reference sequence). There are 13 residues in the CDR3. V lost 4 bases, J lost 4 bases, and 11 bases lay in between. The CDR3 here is CASSTREGETQYF. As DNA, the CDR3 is TGTGCCAGCAGCACGCGAGAGGGAGAGACCCAGTACTTC.

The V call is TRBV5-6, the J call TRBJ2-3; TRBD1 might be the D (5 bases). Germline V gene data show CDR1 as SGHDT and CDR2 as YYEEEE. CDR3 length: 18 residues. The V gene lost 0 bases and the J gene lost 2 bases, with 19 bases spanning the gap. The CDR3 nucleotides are TGTGCCAGCAGCTTGGAGGCTGGGGCTTCCCCCTTCACAGATACGCAGTATTTT. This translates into CASSLEAGASPFTDTQYF.